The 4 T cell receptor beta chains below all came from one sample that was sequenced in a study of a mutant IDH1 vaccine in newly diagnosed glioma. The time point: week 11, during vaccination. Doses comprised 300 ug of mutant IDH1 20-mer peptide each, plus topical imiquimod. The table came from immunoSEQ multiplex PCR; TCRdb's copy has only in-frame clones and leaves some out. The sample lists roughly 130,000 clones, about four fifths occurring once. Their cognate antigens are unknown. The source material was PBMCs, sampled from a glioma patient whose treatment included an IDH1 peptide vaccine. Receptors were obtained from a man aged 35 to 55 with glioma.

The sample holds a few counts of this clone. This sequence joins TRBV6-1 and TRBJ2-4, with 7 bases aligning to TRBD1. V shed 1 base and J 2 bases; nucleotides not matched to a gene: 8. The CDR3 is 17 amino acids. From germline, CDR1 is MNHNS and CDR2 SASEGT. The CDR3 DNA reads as TGTGCCAGCAGTGAAGGGGTACAGGGGATACCCAAAAACATTCAGTACTTC. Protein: CASSEGVQGIPKNIQYF.

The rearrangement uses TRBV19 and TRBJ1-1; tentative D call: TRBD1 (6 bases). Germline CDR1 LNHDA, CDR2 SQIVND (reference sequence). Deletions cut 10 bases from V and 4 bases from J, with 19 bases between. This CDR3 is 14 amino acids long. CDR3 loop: CATNPRGALTEAFF. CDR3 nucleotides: TGTGCCACCAACCCCCGGGGGGCCCTCACTGAAGCTTTCTTT.

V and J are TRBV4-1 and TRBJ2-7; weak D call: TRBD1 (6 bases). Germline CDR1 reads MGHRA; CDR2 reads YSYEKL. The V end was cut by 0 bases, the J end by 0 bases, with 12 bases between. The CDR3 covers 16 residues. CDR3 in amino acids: CASSQDERQASYEQYF. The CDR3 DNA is TGCGCCAGCAGCCAAGATGAGAGACAGGCCTCCTACGAGCAGTACTTC.

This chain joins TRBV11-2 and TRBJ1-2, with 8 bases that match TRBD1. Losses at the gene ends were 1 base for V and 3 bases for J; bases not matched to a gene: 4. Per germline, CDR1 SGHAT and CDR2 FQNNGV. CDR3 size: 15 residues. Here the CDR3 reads CASSLVSQGDYGYTF. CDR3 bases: TGTGCCAGCAGCTTAGTATCACAGGGGGACTATGGCTACACCTTC.